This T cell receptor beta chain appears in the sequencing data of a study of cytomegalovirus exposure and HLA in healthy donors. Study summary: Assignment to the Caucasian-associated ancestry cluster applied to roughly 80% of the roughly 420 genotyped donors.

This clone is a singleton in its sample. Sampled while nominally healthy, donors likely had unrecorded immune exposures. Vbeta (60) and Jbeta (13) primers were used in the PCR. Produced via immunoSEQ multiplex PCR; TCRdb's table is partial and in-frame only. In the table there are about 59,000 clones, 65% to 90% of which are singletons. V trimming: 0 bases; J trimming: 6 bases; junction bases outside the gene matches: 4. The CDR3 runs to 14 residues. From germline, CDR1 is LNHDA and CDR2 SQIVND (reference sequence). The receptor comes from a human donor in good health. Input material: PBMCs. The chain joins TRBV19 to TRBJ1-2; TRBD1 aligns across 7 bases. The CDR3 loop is CASSIDGGGNGYTF. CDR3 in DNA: TGTGCCAGTAGTATAGATGGAGGGGGCAATGGCTACACCTTC.